These 17 T cell receptor beta chains originate from one sample sequenced in a study of T cell responses to AZD1222 COVID-19 vaccine. TCRdb's table, derived via immunoSEQ multiplex PCR, lists solely in-frame clones and lacks some. The sample has some 150,000 clones, approximately 90% seen once. Sequences were derived from peripheral blood, sampled on day 0 of AZD1222 vaccination. The receptors here all came from an adult in good health.

The rearrangement uses TRBV9 and TRBJ1-2, with a possible D match to TRBD1 (5 bases). The length of the CDR3 is 15 residues. Trimming shortened V by 1 base and J by 3 bases, and 13 bases separated the two germline ends. Germline CDR1 reads SGDLS; CDR2 reads YYNGEE. CDR3 sequence (DNA): TGTGCCAGCAGCGTATTGGGGCGGGATGACTATGGCTACACCTTC. It specifies CASSVLGRDDYGYTF. Complete variable domain (other parts from reference TRBV9 and TRBJ1-2): DSGVTQTPKHLITATGQRVTLRCSPRSGDLSVYWYQQSLDQGLQFLIQYYNGEERAKGNILERFSAQQFPDLHSELNLSSLELGDSALYFCASSVLGRDDYGYTFGSGTRLTVV.

V usage is TRBV18 and J usage is TRBJ1-5, with 8 bases matching TRBD1. Trimming cost V 5 bases and J 7 bases; bases outside gene matches: 4. The CDR3 is 13 amino acids. Germline values: CDR1 KGHSH, CDR2 LQKENI. For the CDR3, the DNA is TGTGCCAGCTCATTACAGGGGGGCCAGCCCCAGCATTTT. Amino acids: CASSLQGGQPQHF.

The rearrangement uses TRBV28 and TRBJ2-7, with 11 nucleotides matching TRBD2. Germline V gene sequence: CDR1 MDHEN, CDR2 SYDVKM. V was clipped by 6 bases and J by 4 bases; unmatched bases: 8. The CDR3 is 15 residues long. CDR3 sequence reads: CASSRQLAGVYEQYF. CDR3 coding DNA: TGTGCCAGCAGCCGACAACTAGCGGGAGTTTACGAGCAGTACTTC.

V and J are TRBV7-2 and TRBJ2-5; 11 bases are a match to TRBD2. V lost 5 bases, J lost 4 bases, and 6 bases stayed unmatched. The V gene's germline CDR1 is SGHTA and CDR2 FQGNSA. The CDR3 extends over 15 amino acids. This chain's CDR3 is CASSDGLAGRETQYF. The CDR3 region has the DNA TGTGCCAGCAGCGATGGACTAGCGGGTAGAGAGACCCAGTACTTC.

The chain joins TRBV18 to TRBJ2-1; TRBD2 aligns across 9 bases. The CDR3 is made up of 17 amino acids. Trimming cost V 6 bases and J 2 bases; bases outside gene matches: 11. Germline loops: CDR1 KGHSH, CDR2 LQKENI. The CDR3 here is CASSPGVGTSPYNEQFF. The CDR3 nucleotides are TGTGCCAGCTCCCCCGGAGTGGGGACTAGCCCCTACAATGAGCAGTTCTTC. Full variable domain (outside the CDR3, taken from reference TRBV18 and TRBJ2-1): NAGVMQNPRHLVRRRGQEARLRCSPMKGHSHVYWYRQLPEEGLKFMVYLQKENIIDESGMPKERFSAEFPKEGPSILRIQQVVRGDSAAYFCASSPGVGTSPYNEQFFGPGTRLTVL.

This clone was recorded only once. CDR3: CASSQDLVGQGSYGYTF. The DNA of the CDR3 is TGTGCCAGCAGCCAAGATCTCGTGGGACAGGGAAGCTATGGCTACACCTTC. The chain joins TRBV14 to TRBJ1-2, with 9 bases that match TRBD1. V trimming: 0 bases; J trimming: 4 bases; junction bases outside the gene matches: 9. This CDR3 contains 17 residues. Germline-derived CDR1 and CDR2 are SGHDN and FVKESK.

V and J are TRBV28 and TRBJ1-2; perhaps TRBD1 as D (5 bases). V gave up 7 bases and J gave up 3 bases, with 15 bases separating them. The CDR3 is 14 amino acids. Germline-derived CDR1 and CDR2 are MDHEN and SYDVKM. CDR3 sequence reads: CASTRGDSYYGYTF. CDR3 coding DNA: TGTGCCAGCACCCGGGGGGACTCATACTATGGCTACACCTTC.

The chain uses TRBV29-1 and TRBJ2-7; 8 bases are shared with TRBD1. Trimming removed 5 bases from V and 0 bases from J; junction bases left unmatched: 3. This CDR3 is 13 amino acids long. Germline V lookup: CDR1 SQVTM, CDR2 ANQGSEA. The chain's CDR3 is CSVSGTGSYEQYF. CDR3 DNA sequence: TGCAGCGTTTCGGGGACAGGCTCCTACGAGCAGTACTTC.

This clone showed up just a few times. V usage is TRBV6-2 or TRBV6-3 and J usage is TRBJ1-5; tentatively, D is TRBD1 (5 bases). Germline loops: CDR1 MNHEY, CDR2 SVGEGT. V shed 5 bases and J shed 6 bases, with 14 bases lying between them. The CDR3 loop spans 14 amino acids. CDR3 in DNA: TGTGCCAGCAGTAGAGGGGCAGAGGGTCAGCCCCAGCATTTT. This gives the protein CASSRGAEGQPQHF.

V and J are TRBV19 and TRBJ2-1; 8 bases align to TRBD1. Germline V gene sequence: CDR1 LNHDA, CDR2 SQIVND (reference sequence). The CDR3 spans 16 residues. Trimming at V came to 1 base and at J to 10 bases, leaving 12 bases not matched to a gene. CDR3 region: CASSIGGNQGAREQFF. CDR3 DNA sequence: TGTGCCAGTAGTATAGGCGGCAACCAGGGGGCACGGGAGCAGTTCTTC.

This chain connects TRBV6-4 to TRBJ1-2; 7 bases map to TRBD1. There are 14 residues in the CDR3. J gave up 8 bases and V 5 bases, and 11 bases lay outside the gene matches. The V gene's germline CDR1 is MRHNA and CDR2 SNTAGT. The CDR3 DNA follows: TGTGCCAGCAGTCCCCAGACAGGGCTCGGCGGCTACACCTTC. Protein: CASSPQTGLGGYTF.

This sequence joins TRBV4-3 and TRBJ2-1; 9 positions match TRBD2. V dropped 4 bases and J dropped 4; count of bases not matched to a gene: 8. Per germline, CDR1 LGHNA and CDR2 YSLEER. The CDR3 spans 16 residues. CDR3 sequence (DNA): TGCGCCAGCAGCCCGCAAGAACTAGCGGGTTACAATGAGCAGTTCTTC. As protein: CASSPQELAGYNEQFF.

The chain is built from TRBV19 and TRBJ2-1; possible D gene TRBD1, 5 bases. Germline V gene data show CDR1 as LNHDA and CDR2 as SQIVND (reference sequence). The length of the CDR3 is 12 residues. Between the trimmed V and J ends, which lost 9 bases and 9 bases, there was a span of 15 bases. The CDR3 loop is CASQRREGEQFF. The CDR3 DNA sequence: TGTGCCAGCCAACGCAGGGAAGGTGAGCAGTTCTTC.

The V gene is TRBV27, the J gene TRBJ1-6, with D perhaps TRBD1 (5 bases). The V end was cut by 8 bases, the J end by 14 bases, with 19 bases between. Germline assignment: CDR1 MNHEY and CDR2 SMNVEV (reference sequence). CDR3 size: 13 residues. The CDR3 spells CASGRSGGWTLHF. The CDR3 DNA is TGTGCCAGCGGCCGGTCGGGGGGGTGGACCCTCCACTTT.

The chain joins TRBV19 to TRBJ1-5, with D perhaps matching TRBD1 (6 bases). CDR3 length: 12 residues. Between the trimmed V and J ends, which lost 8 bases and 7 bases, there was a span of 12 bases. CDR1 and CDR2 from the germline V gene are LNHDA and SQIVND (reference sequence). CDR3 DNA sequence: TGTGCCAGTGGGGGGGGCTTACAGCCCCAGCATTTT. Translating it yields CASGGGLQPQHF.

The chain has TRBV19 and TRBJ2-1, with TRBD1 identical over 8 bases. CDR1 is LNHDA, CDR2 SQIVND, per germline (reference sequence). J was trimmed by 8 bases and V by 3 bases; bases with no gene match: 6. This CDR3 contains 14 residues. The CDR3 sequence: CASSIRGRFDEQFF. CDR3 sequence (DNA): TGTGCCAGTAGTATCAGGGGGCGGTTCGATGAGCAGTTCTTC.

The CDR3 DNA sequence: TGCAGCGGCTCGGCCGGCGGGGTGGAAACCTTC. It translates to CSGSAGGVETF. The chain joins TRBV29-1 to TRBJ1-2; D is unresolved. From germline, CDR1 is SQVTM and CDR2 ANQGSEA. V lost 7 bases and J lost 14, with 20 bases in between. This CDR3 is built from 11 residues.